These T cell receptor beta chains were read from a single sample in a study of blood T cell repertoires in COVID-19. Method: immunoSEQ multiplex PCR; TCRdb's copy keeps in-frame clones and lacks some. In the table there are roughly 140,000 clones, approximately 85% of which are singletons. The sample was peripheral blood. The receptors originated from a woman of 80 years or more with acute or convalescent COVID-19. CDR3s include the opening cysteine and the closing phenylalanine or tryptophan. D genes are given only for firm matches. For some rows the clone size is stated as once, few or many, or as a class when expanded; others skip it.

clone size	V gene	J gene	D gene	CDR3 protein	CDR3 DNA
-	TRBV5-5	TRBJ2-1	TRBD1	CASSVGGTGSEQFF	TGTGCCAGCAGCGTGGGTGGGACAGGGAGCGAGCAGTTCTTC
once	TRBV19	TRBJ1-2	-	CASSISGENGYTF	TGTGCCAGTAGTATTTCAGGGGAAAATGGCTACACCTTC
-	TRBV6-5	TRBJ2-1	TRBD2	CASRTSGIVDEQFF	TGTGCCAGCAGGACTAGCGGGATTGTTGATGAGCAGTTCTTC
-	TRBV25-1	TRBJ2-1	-	CASSLVDSYNEQFF	TGTGCCAGCAGCCTTGTGGACAGTTACAATGAGCAGTTCTTC
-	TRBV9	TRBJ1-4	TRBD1	CASSLGDSGTEKLFF	TGTGCCAGCAGCTTGGGGGACAGTGGAACTGAAAAACTGTTTTTT
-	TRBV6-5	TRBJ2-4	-	CASSYQDIWYF	TGTGCCAGCAGTTATCAGGACATCTGGTACTTC
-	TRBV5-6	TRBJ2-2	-	CASSVAISGELFF	TGTGCCAGCAGCGTCGCGATTTCCGGGGAGCTGTTTTTT
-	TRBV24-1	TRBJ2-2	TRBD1	CATSGLTGDAGELFF	TGTGCCACCAGTGGCTTAACAGGGGACGCCGGGGAGCTGTTTTTT
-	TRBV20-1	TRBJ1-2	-	CSASSSGSSYGYTF	TGCAGTGCTAGTTCCTCGGGTAGTTCCTATGGCTACACCTTC
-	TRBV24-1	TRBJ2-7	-	CATSDPEREAMVCEQYF	TGTGCCACCAGTGATCCCGAGCGAGAGGCTATGGTGTGCGAGCAGTACTTC
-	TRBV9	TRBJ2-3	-	CASSPLGASDTQYF	TGTGCCAGCAGCCCCCTAGGAGCGTCAGATACGCAGTATTTT
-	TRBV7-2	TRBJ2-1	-	CASSHPETNYNNEQFF	TGTGCCAGCAGCCACCCCGAGACTAACTATAACAATGAGCAGTTCTTC
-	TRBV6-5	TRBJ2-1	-	CASSSSAEYNEQFF	TGTGCCAGCAGTTCTTCCGCCGAGTACAATGAGCAGTTCTTC
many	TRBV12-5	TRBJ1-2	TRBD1	CASGLDTLQGADGYTF	TGTGCTAGTGGTTTGGATACGCTTCAGGGGGCGGATGGCTACACCTTC
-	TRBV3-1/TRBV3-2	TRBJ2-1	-	CASSQEPGHPRGQFF	TGTGCCAGCAGCCAAGAACCGGGACATCCTCGGGGGCAGTTCTTC
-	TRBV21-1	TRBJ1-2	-	CASSKIRDRGNLLYGYTF	TGTGCCAGCAGCAAAATCCGGGACAGGGGAAATCTTCTCTATGGCTACACCTTC
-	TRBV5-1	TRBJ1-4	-	CASSPFVTNEKLFF	TGCGCCAGCAGCCCCTTCGTAACTAATGAAAAACTGTTTTTT
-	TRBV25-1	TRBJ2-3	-	CASSEGGGGAGDTQYF	TGTGCCAGCAGTGAAGGAGGAGGGGGCGCAGGAGATACGCAGTATTTT
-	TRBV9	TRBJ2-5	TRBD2	CASSPHLAGGEETQYF	TGTGCCAGCAGCCCCCACCTAGCGGGAGGCGAAGAGACCCAGTACTTC
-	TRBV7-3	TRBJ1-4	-	CASSLTPGEKLFF	TGTGCCAGCAGCTTAACGCCCGGTGAAAAACTGTTTTTT
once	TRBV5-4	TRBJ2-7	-	CASSFSGTREQYF	TGTGCCAGCAGCTTCTCCGGGACAAGGGAGCAGTACTTC
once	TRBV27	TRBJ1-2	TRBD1	CASSLPGTGIYGYTF	TGTGCCAGCAGTTTACCCGGGACAGGGATTTACGGCTACACCTTC
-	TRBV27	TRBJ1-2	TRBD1	CASRLDRDYGYTF	TGTGCCAGCAGGCTGGACAGGGACTATGGCTACACCTTC
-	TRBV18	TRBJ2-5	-	CASSPPSNRETQYF	TGTGCCAGCTCACCACCTTCGAACAGGGAGACCCAGTACTTC
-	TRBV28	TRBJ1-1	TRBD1	CASSLFGQGANTEAFF	TGTGCCAGCAGTTTATTTGGGCAGGGGGCGAACACTGAAGCTTTCTTT
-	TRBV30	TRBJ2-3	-	CAWSVRETDTQYF	TGTGCCTGGAGTGTACGGGAAACAGATACGCAGTATTTT
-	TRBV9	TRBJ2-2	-	CASNLDSAGGELFF	TGTGCCAGCAACCTCGACAGTGCCGGCGGGGAGCTGTTTTTT
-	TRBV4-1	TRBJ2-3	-	CASSQVGAPGRTDTQYF	TGCGCCAGCAGCCAAGTAGGGGCCCCGGGCCGCACAGATACGCAGTATTTT
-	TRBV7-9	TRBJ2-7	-	CASSNFVEQGGPEQYF	TGTGCCAGCAGCAACTTCGTCGAACAGGGCGGTCCCGAGCAGTACTTC
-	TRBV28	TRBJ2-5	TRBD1	CASSPGTGPPGMVETQYF	TGTGCCAGCAGTCCCGGGACAGGGCCCCCTGGAATGGTGGAGACCCAGTACTTC
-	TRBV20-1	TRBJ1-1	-	CSARKSTEAFF	TGCAGTGCTAGGAAGAGCACTGAAGCTTTCTTT
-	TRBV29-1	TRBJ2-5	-	CSVRPGETQYF	TGCAGCGTTCGACCAGGAGAGACCCAGTACTTC
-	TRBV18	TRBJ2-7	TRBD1	CASSPQSHKDRGSYEQYF	TGTGCCAGCTCACCCCAAAGTCACAAGGACAGGGGTTCCTACGAGCAGTACTTC
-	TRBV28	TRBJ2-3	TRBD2	CASSRAGAQYF	TGTGCCAGCAGTCGAGCGGGAGCGCAGTATTTT
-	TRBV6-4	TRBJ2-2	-	CASSVLANTGELFF	TGTGCCAGCAGTGTACTAGCGAACACCGGGGAGCTGTTTTTT
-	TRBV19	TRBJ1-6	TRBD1	CASKFRQGALISPLHF	TGTGCCAGTAAATTTAGGCAGGGGGCTCTGATTTCACCCCTCCACTTT
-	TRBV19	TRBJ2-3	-	CASSRADTDTQYF	TGTGCCAGTAGTCGAGCCGACACAGATACGCAGTATTTT
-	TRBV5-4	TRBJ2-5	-	CASSPRGRGTQYF	TGTGCCAGCAGCCCCCGGGGTCGGGGGACCCAGTACTTC
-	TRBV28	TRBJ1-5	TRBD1	CASSFSQSPSKQGINQPQHF	TGTGCCAGCAGTTTTTCCCAATCTCCTTCAAAACAGGGGATCAATCAGCCCCAGCATTTT
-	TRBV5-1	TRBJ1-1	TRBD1	CASSLYQGAGNTEAFF	TGCGCCAGCAGCTTGTATCAGGGGGCGGGTAACACTGAAGCTTTCTTT
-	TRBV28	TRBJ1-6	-	CASSTPHLVYNSPLHF	TGTGCCAGCAGTACCCCACACCTCGTTTATAATTCACCCCTCCACTTT
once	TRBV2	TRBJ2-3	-	CASSDFRAWETDTQYF	TGTGCCAGCAGTGACTTCAGGGCCTGGGAAACAGATACGCAGTATTTT
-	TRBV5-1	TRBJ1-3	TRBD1	CASRGTGFGNTIYF	TGCGCCAGCAGGGGGACAGGGTTCGGAAACACCATATATTTT
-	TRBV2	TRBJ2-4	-	CASSEARTGLAKNIQYF	TGTGCCAGCAGTGAAGCGCGAACAGGGCTAGCCAAAAACATTCAGTACTTC